Listed below are T cell receptor beta chains from one sample, sequenced in a study of blood T cells in healthy people across ages. A single record per CDR3 protein comes from TCRdb applying MiXCR to the 5' RACE reads. The data contain about 1,600,000 distinct CDR3 sequences, about 43% of them singletons. The sample taken for sequencing was blood. The receptors stem from a woman between 18 and 29 years old in good health. Each CDR3 is given with its conserved first and last residue. The D gene is left open where the match is weak. Size is stated for part of the rows, as once, few or many counts, or as a class when the clone is expanded.

D,size,V,J,CDR3,DNA
-,-,TRBV3-1,TRBJ2-7,CASTPESRSYEQYF,TGTGCCAGCACCCCTGAATCACGGTCCTACGAGCAGTACTTC
TRBD1,few,TRBV11-1,TRBJ1-1,CASSPGQGGNTEAFF,TGTGCCAGCAGCCCGGGACAGGGAGGAAACACTGAAGCTTTCTTT
TRBD2,-,TRBV27,TRBJ2-1,CASGFAGVTYNEQFF,TGTGCCAGCGGTTTCGCGGGAGTGACTTACAATGAGCAGTTCTTC
TRBD1,-,TRBV5-1,TRBJ2-7,CASTPYQGVSYEQYF,TGCGCCAGCACACCCTACCAGGGGGTCAGCTACGAGCAGTACTTC
-,-,TRBV2,TRBJ2-2,CASLTGRTVNTGELFF,TGTGCCAGTTTAACGGGGAGGACAGTGAACACCGGGGAGCTGTTTTTT
TRBD1,-,TRBV5-1,TRBJ1-5,CASSVGQGNQPQHF,TGCGCCAGCAGCGTGGGACAGGGCAATCAGCCCCAGCATTTT
-,-,TRBV5-4,TRBJ1-5,CASSKDSDQPQHF,TGTGCCAGCAGCAAAGATTCAGATCAGCCCCAGCATTTT
-,few,TRBV5-1,TRBJ2-7,CASSLVPDPPHEQYF,TGCGCCAGCAGCTTGGTGCCAGACCCCCCACACGAGCAGTACTTC
-,few,TRBV7-2,TRBJ1-1,CASSVGHSNTEAFF,TGTGCCAGCAGCGTGGGACATTCGAACACTGAAGCTTTCTTT
TRBD1,-,TRBV12-3/TRBV12-4,TRBJ2-1,CASRQTGYNEQFF,TGTGCCAGCAGACAGACAGGGTACAATGAGCAGTTCTTC
TRBD2,-,TRBV20-1,TRBJ2-7,CSATTSGASYEQYF,TGCAGTGCCACAACTAGCGGGGCCTCCTACGAGCAGTACTTC
-,-,TRBV28,TRBJ1-1,CASSYLGPRTEAFF,TGTGCCAGCAGTTACCTCGGGCCTCGCACTGAAGCTTTCTTT
TRBD2,few,TRBV10-1,TRBJ2-1,CASSPGTTLNEQFF,TGCGCCAGCAGCCCCGGGACTACTTTAAATGAGCAGTTCTTC
TRBD1,few,TRBV6-1,TRBJ1-1,CASDRGRTEAFF,TGTGCCAGCGACAGGGGCCGCACTGAAGCTTTCTTT
-,-,TRBV2,TRBJ2-1,CASLGGKNYNEQFF,TGTGCCAGCCTGGGCGGGAAGAACTACAATGAGCAGTTCTTC
TRBD1,-,TRBV28,TRBJ1-5,CASSFPTGQHF,TGTGCCAGCAGTTTTCCGACAGGGCAGCATTTT
TRBD2,-,TRBV5-1,TRBJ2-1,CASSLVSSGSNEQFF,TGCGCCAGCAGCTTGGTTTCTAGCGGGAGTAATGAGCAGTTCTTC
-,-,TRBV20-1,TRBJ1-1,CSAALALTEAFF,TGCAGTGCTGCCCTGGCATTGACCGAGGCTTTCTTT
-,-,TRBV10-3,TRBJ2-7,CAISESGRGEEIQYF,TGTGCCATCAGTGAGTCGGGCAGGGGCGAAGAGATCCAGTACTTC
-,-,TRBV6-1,TRBJ1-5,CASSRMENQPQHF,TGTGCCAGCTCAAGAATGGAGAATCAGCCCCAGCATTTT
-,-,TRBV2,TRBJ1-4,CASREDEKLFF,TGTGCCAGCAGGGAGGATGAAAAACTGTTTTTT
-,few,TRBV6-5,TRBJ2-6,CASSEPGAGANVLTF,TGTGCCAGCAGTGAACCGGGAGCTGGGGCCAACGTCCTGACTTTC